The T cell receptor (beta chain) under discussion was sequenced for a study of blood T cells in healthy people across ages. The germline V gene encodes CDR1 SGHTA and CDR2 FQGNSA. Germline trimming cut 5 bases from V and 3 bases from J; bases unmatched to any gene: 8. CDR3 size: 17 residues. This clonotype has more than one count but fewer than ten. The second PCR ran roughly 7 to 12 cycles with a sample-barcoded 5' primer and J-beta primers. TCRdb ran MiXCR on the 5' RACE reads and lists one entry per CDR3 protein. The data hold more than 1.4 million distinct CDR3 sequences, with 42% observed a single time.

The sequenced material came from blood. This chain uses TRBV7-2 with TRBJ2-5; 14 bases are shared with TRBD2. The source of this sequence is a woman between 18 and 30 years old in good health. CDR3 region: CASSLGLAGGRKETQYF. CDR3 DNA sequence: TGTGCCAGCAGCCTAGGACTAGCGGGGGGCCGAAAAGAGACCCAGTACTTC. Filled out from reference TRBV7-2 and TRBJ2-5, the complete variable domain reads GAGVSQSPSNKVTEKGKDVELRCDPISGHTALYWYRQSLGQGLEFLIYFQGNSAPDKSGLPSDRFSAERTGGSVSTLTIQRTQQEDSAVYLCASSLGLAGGRKETQYFGPGTRLLVL.